These 30 T cell receptor beta chains were sequenced from one sample in a study of T cells in Graves' hyperthyroidism and ophthalmopathy. The TCR beta CDR3 regions underwent amplification using RNA transcripts as the source. A set of HTBI primers served as the primers for a first-round RT-PCR of the TCR CDR3. TCRdb re-derived calls from the multiplex PCR reads in MiXCR, one entry per CDR3 protein. The data contain roughly 570,000 distinct CDR3 sequences, around 46% of them singletons. Sequenced input: peripheral blood or thyroid tissue (not recorded which). The receptor set was obtained from an adult woman with Graves' disease, either hyperthyroidism or ophthalmopathy (not recorded which).

This clonotype turned up a few times. Since a much larger clone is just one base distant, this may be a read error. The rearrangement joins TRBV5-1 to TRBJ2-7, with D tentatively TRBD1 (5 bases). The CDR3 sequence is 15 residues long. V was shortened by 2 bases and J by 6 bases, with 18 bases between the two germline ends. Germline V gives CDR1 SGHRS, CDR2 YFSETQ. The CDR3 loop is CASSFTGSPPSEQYF. The CDR3 region has the DNA TGCGCCAGCAGCTTTACAGGAAGCCCCCCCTCCGAGCAGTACTTC. Full variable domain (missing parts from reference TRBV5-1 and TRBJ2-7): KAGVTQTPRYLIKTRGQQVTLSCSPISGHRSVSWYQQTPGQGLQFLFEYFSETQRNKGNFPGRFSGRQFSNSRSEMNVSTLELGDSALYLCASSFTGSPPSEQYFGPGTRLTVT.

This clonotype was counted ten times or more. The chain joins TRBV11-2 to TRBJ1-6; no clear D gene. The CDR3 loop spans 14 amino acids. Germline CDR1 SGHAT, CDR2 FQNNGV. The ends were cut back, 5 bases at V and 3 bases at J, with 8 bases in the middle. Written as DNA, the CDR3 is TGTGCCAGCAGCCTACAGAACTATAATTCACCCCTCCACTTT. This gives the protein CASSLQNYNSPLHF.

This clonotype was recorded once. The CDR3 loop is CASWGGRLYNEQFF. The CDR3 bases are TGTGCCAGCTGGGGCGGGAGACTTTACAATGAGCAGTTCTTC. The chain has TRBV2 and TRBJ2-1, with 7 bases aligning to TRBD2. The germline V gene encodes CDR1 SNHLY and CDR2 FYNNEI. This CDR3 comprises 14 residues. V lost 8 bases to trimming and J lost 4 bases; unmatched junction nucleotides: 8.

V usage is TRBV24-1 and J usage is TRBJ2-7; possibly TRBD1 or TRBD2 for D (5 bases each). Germline lookup yields CDR1 KGHDR and CDR2 SFDVKD. V was shortened by 6 bases and J by 0 bases, with 17 bases between the two germline ends. The CDR3 totals 16 residues. CDR3 amino acids: CATSPSTAGTSYEQYF. In DNA form, the CDR3 reads TGTGCCACCAGTCCCTCAACAGCCGGGACCTCCTACGAGCAGTACTTC.

This clonotype occurred many times. The chain joins TRBV12-3 or TRBV12-4 to TRBJ2-7; D is uncertain. CDR3 length: 12 amino acids. The V end lost 5 bases, the J end lost 5 bases, and 10 bases lay between the germline ends. Written as DNA, the CDR3 is TGTGCCAGCAGTCCCCCCGGCCACGAGCAGTACTTC. Protein sequence: CASSPPGHEQYF.

In this sample, this clonotype turned up many times. The V call is TRBV9, the J call TRBJ2-7; tentatively, D is TRBD1 (6 bases). The germline V gene has CDR1 SGDLS and CDR2 YYNGEE. The CDR3 has 15 amino acids. V dropped 0 bases and J dropped 5 bases, with 15 bases sitting between them. The CDR3 here is CASSVAQGIVDEQYF. Written as DNA, the CDR3 is TGTGCCAGCAGCGTAGCTCAGGGGATCGTTGACGAGCAGTACTTC.

J is TRBJ1-1 and V is TRBV5-1; D possibly corresponds to TRBD1 (5 bases). V was clipped by 4 bases and J by 7 bases, with 17 bases between them. The germline V gene encodes CDR1 SGHRS and CDR2 YFSETQ. The CDR3 totals 14 residues. CDR3 sequence: CASSASGLAGEAFF. In DNA, the CDR3 is TGCGCCAGCAGCGCCTCGGGACTAGCGGGTGAAGCTTTCTTT.

CDR3 protein: CAIMRGTEEKLFF. The CDR3 coding sequence is TGTGCCATAATGCGGGGGACAGAAGAAAAACTGTTTTTT. The gene calls are TRBV7-9 and TRBJ1-4, with 7 nucleotides matching TRBD1. V lost 10 bases and J lost 8; bases outside the gene matches: 10. The CDR3 covers 13 residues. In germline, CDR1 is SEHNR, CDR2 FQNEAQ (reference sequence). Combining the CDR3 with reference TRBV7-9 and TRBJ1-4 gives the whole variable domain DTGVSQNPRHKITKRGQNVTFRCDPISEHNRLYWYRQTLGQGPEFLTYFQNEAQLEKSRLLSDRFSAERPKGSFSTLEIQRTEQGDSAMYLCAIMRGTEEKLFFGSGTQLSVL.

This clonotype occurred many times. The chain combines TRBV14 with TRBJ1-2, with D possibly matching TRBD1 (5 bases). CDR3 length: 15 residues. From germline, CDR1 is SGHDN and CDR2 FVKESK. V was trimmed by 1 base and J by 4 bases, leaving 13 bases between them. The CDR3 nucleotides are TGTGCCAGCAGCCAAGGATGGGGGTATACCTATGGCTACACCTTC. It codes for CASSQGWGYTYGYTF.

The table lists this clonotype with many counts. The chain joins TRBV20-1 to TRBJ2-6, with D possibly TRBD1 on 5 matching bases. V was cut by 5 bases and J by 1 base, with 9 bases left in between. Germline V gene lookup returns CDR1 DFQATT and CDR2 SNEGSKA (reference sequence). This CDR3 is built from 14 residues. CDR3 sequence reads: CSASSGSGANVLTF. The CDR3 bases are TGCAGTGCTTCCTCAGGGTCTGGGGCCAACGTCCTGACTTTC.

This clonotype was seen repeatedly, ten times or more. J is TRBJ2-7 and V is TRBV5-1, with 10 bases lining up with TRBD2. Trimming removed 2 bases from V and 5 bases from J; junction bases left unmatched: 4. The germline V gene encodes CDR1 SGHRS and CDR2 YFSETQ. This CDR3 region has 14 residues. The CDR3 region is CASSFSGRIHEQYF. CDR3 nucleotide sequence: TGCGCCAGCAGCTTTAGCGGGAGGATCCACGAGCAGTACTTC.

This clonotype was detected many times. This rearrangement joins TRBV12-3 or TRBV12-4 to TRBJ2-5; D might be TRBD1 or TRBD2, each matching 5 bases. This CDR3 has 15 residues. The ends were cut back, 2 bases at V and 5 bases at J, with 15 bases in the middle. This chain's CDR3 is CASSLPGTLGETQYF. The CDR3 region has the DNA TGTGCCAGCAGTTTACCGGGGACCTTGGGGGAGACCCAGTACTTC.

This clonotype was found many times. The rearrangement uses TRBV7-3 and TRBJ2-7; D is tentatively TRBD1 or TRBD2 (5 bases each). The CDR3 length is 14 residues. The germline gives CDR1 SGHTA, CDR2 FQGTGA. Between the trimmed V and J ends, which lost 2 bases and 2 bases, there was a span of 10 bases. The CDR3 spells CASSLGPGPYEQYF. The DNA of the CDR3 is TGTGCCAGCAGCTTAGGTCCGGGGCCCTACGAGCAGTACTTC.

In its sample, this clonotype was seen a few times. This sequence joins TRBV29-1 and TRBJ2-1; D is unresolved. From germline, CDR1 is SQVTM and CDR2 ANQGSEA. Between the trimmed V and J ends, which lost 4 bases and 9 bases, there was a span of 4 bases. The CDR3 has 9 amino acids. The CDR3 region is CSVGSEQFF. CDR3 sequence (DNA): TGCAGCGTTGGGTCTGAGCAGTTCTTC.

In its sample, this clonotype was seen a few times. This sequence joins TRBV30 and TRBJ2-7; 10 nucleotides agree with TRBD1. The germline CDR1 and CDR2 sequences are GTSNPN and SVGIG (reference sequence). This CDR3 has 13 residues. V shed 5 bases and J 2 bases; nucleotides not matched to a gene: 3. Here the CDR3 reads CAWDRGRTYEQYF. In DNA form, the CDR3 reads TGTGCCTGGGACAGGGGGCGGACCTACGAGCAGTACTTC.

For this clonotype: The limits of the CDR3 on the DNA are not certain, so only TCRdb's listed CDR3 is given. J is TRBJ1-5 and V is TRBV25-1; no check of the table's D call, TRBD1, against the DNA was made. The CDR3 length equals 21 residues, ends included. From germline, CDR1 is MGHDK and CDR2 SYGVNS. The chain's CDR3 is CASSPVYFCAISKQGNQPQHF.

In this sample, this clonotype turned up many times. The V gene is TRBV6-5, the J gene TRBJ1-2; 7 nucleotides line up with TRBD1. Germline CDR1 is MNHEY and CDR2 is SVGAGI. The V segment lost 2 bases and the J segment 2 bases; nucleotides outside the gene matches: 8. The CDR3 contains 16 residues. CDR3 nucleotides: TGTGCCAGCAGTTACCAACTCGTGACAGGGAACTATGGCTACACCTTC. This codes for CASSYQLVTGNYGYTF.

This clonotype appeared a few times. The rearrangement uses TRBV9 and TRBJ2-7; D assignment may be TRBD1 or TRBD2 (6 bases each). The length of the CDR3 is 13 residues. V dropped 3 bases and J dropped 5 bases, with 12 bases sitting between them. CDR1 and CDR2 from the germline V gene are SGDLS and YYNGEE. CDR3 sequence reads: CASSARGPHEQYF. CDR3 sequence (DNA): TGTGCCAGCAGCGCCCGGGGGCCCCACGAGCAGTACTTC. The full variable domain, completed using reference TRBV9 and TRBJ2-7, is DSGVTQTPKHLITATGQRVTLRCSPRSGDLSVYWYQQSLDQGLQFLIQYYNGEERAKGNILERFSAQQFPDLHSELNLSSLELGDSALYFCASSARGPHEQYFGPGTRLTVT.

The V call is TRBV2, the J call TRBJ1-6, with 7 bases fitting TRBD1. V lost 9 bases, J lost 10 bases, and 12 bases stayed unmatched. In germline, CDR1 is SNHLY, CDR2 FYNNEI. This CDR3 spans 14 amino acids. The CDR3 DNA reads as TGTGCCAGTAGGACAGAACAGGGGCAATCACCCCTCCACTTT. Amino acid sequence: CASRTEQGQSPLHF.

The chain recombines TRBV10-3 with TRBJ1-1; TRBD1 aligns across 8 bases. CDR1 ENHRY and CDR2 SYGVKD come from the germline V gene. V lost 3 bases to trimming and J lost 6 bases; unmatched junction nucleotides: 9. The CDR3 consists of 15 residues. CDR3 nucleotides: TGTGCCATCAGTGAATTCGACAGGGGTATGGCTGAAGCTTTCTTT. Amino acid sequence: CAISEFDRGMAEAFF.

V and J are TRBV19 and TRBJ1-5; no definite D call. With 0 bases removed from V and 5 bases from J, the gap between germline ends came to 5 bases. Germline CDR1 reads LNHDA; CDR2 reads SQIVND (reference sequence). This CDR3 comprises 13 residues. This chain's CDR3 is CASSIDSYQPQHF. The DNA of the CDR3 is TGTGCCAGTAGTATAGACAGCTATCAGCCCCAGCATTTT.

The chain joins TRBV7-2 to TRBJ2-5; 7 bases align to TRBD2. Per the germline V gene, CDR1 is SGHTA and CDR2 is FQGNSA. The J segment lost 5 bases and the V segment lost 7 bases, leaving 16 bases of the junction unmatched. The CDR3 has 16 amino acids. The CDR3 spells CASTPLLGGGGETQYF. As DNA, the CDR3 is TGTGCCAGCACCCCCCTCTTGGGGGGGGGTGGGGAGACCCAGTACTTC.

This chain connects TRBV14 to TRBJ2-5; no definite D call. This CDR3 has 14 amino acids. Germline-derived CDR1 and CDR2 are SGHDN and FVKESK. V dropped 6 bases and J dropped 0 bases, with 11 bases sitting between them. The CDR3 reads CASSLNTYQETQYF. The CDR3 nucleotides read TGTGCCAGCAGTCTAAATACTTACCAAGAGACCCAGTACTTC.

V and J are TRBV25-1 and TRBJ2-5; D is ambiguous. CDR1 MGHDK and CDR2 SYGVNS come from the germline V gene. CDR3 length: 14 residues. The V gene lost 5 bases and the J gene lost 4 bases, with 14 bases spanning the gap. In DNA form, the CDR3 reads TGTGCCAGCAGTTTCGTGGGATCGGGAGAGACCCAGTACTTC. As protein: CASSFVGSGETQYF.

The chain couples TRBV11-2 to TRBJ1-1, with D possibly being TRBD1 (6 bases). Per germline, CDR1 SGHAT and CDR2 FQNNGV. Trimming shortened V by 6 bases and J by 2 bases, and 13 bases separated the two germline ends. This CDR3 is built from 14 residues. The CDR3 loop is CASSPKGGNTEAFF. CDR3 nucleotide sequence: TGTGCCAGCAGTCCTAAGGGGGGTAACACTGAAGCTTTCTTT.

This clonotype appeared once. The chain joins TRBV11-2 to TRBJ2-5; D is perhaps TRBD1 (5 bases). V dropped 5 bases and J dropped 5 bases, with 12 bases sitting between them. The CDR3 has 13 amino acids. Germline CDR1 SGHAT, CDR2 FQNNGV. The CDR3 sequence is CASSPQGEETQYF. The DNA of the CDR3 is TGTGCCAGCAGCCCCCAGGGTGAGGAGACCCAGTACTTC.

This clonotype has at least ten counts. This chain joins TRBV28 and TRBJ1-2, with D perhaps TRBD1 (5 bases). Germline V gene sequence: CDR1 MDHEN, CDR2 SYDVKM. The CDR3 contains 13 residues. V shed 5 bases and J shed 4 bases, with 11 bases lying between them. The CDR3 here is CASSADGGYGYTF. As DNA, the CDR3 is TGTGCCAGCAGTGCGGACGGGGGCTATGGCTACACCTTC.

The CDR3 DNA sequence: TGTGCCAGCAGTCCGGGGTATCAAAAGGATTCACCCCTCCACTTT. Its protein is CASSPGYQKDSPLHF. This rearrangement joins TRBV11-1 to TRBJ1-6; no definite D call. Trimming stripped 6 bases from V and 8 bases from J, with 17 bases between. CDR3 length: 15 residues. Looked up from germline, CDR1 is SGHAT and CDR2 is FQDESV (reference sequence).

This clonotype was recorded many times. Relative to the germline gene, one junction end is altered; a read error may explain this. The chain recombines TRBV7-7 with TRBJ2-5; 7 positions match TRBD1. CDR1 and CDR2 from the germline V gene are SSHAT and FNYEAQ (reference sequence). This CDR3 is built from 14 residues. The CDR3 reads CASSRDSSGETQYF. As DNA, the CDR3 is TGTGCTAGCAGCCGGGACAGCTCCGGGGAGACCCAGTACTTC.

The chain combines TRBV28 with TRBJ2-7, with unresolved D. Germline V CDR1 and CDR2: MDHEN, SYDVKM. CDR3 length: 14 residues. The V end lost 5 bases, the J end lost 3 bases, and 14 bases lay between the germline ends. The CDR3 sequence is CASSEPSWGYEQYF. CDR3 bases: TGTGCCAGCAGTGAACCGTCATGGGGCTACGAGCAGTACTTC.